This T cell receptor beta chain comes out of a study of blood T cell repertoires in COVID-19. Looking at the study overall: Acute and convalescent COVID-19 samples came from the United States, Italy and Spain. PBMCs, B-cell-depleted T cells, or T cells were the source of the cDNA or gDNA that made up the material.

CDR3 length equals 16 residues. With V trimmed by 6 bases and J by 5 bases, 8 bases remained unmatched. Looked up from germline, CDR1 is MNHEY and CDR2 is SMNVEV (reference sequence). Assay: immunoSEQ multiplex PCR; the TCRdb copy retains only in-frame clones and omits some. In the table there are about 77,000 clones, 80% of which are singletons. The rearrangement uses TRBV27 and TRBJ2-2, with 11 bases aligning to TRBD2. Source material: peripheral blood. The source is a woman in her 70s with acute or convalescent COVID-19. This CDR3 is CASRAAGTSGTGELFF. CDR3 bases: TGTGCCAGCAGGGCTGCCGGGACTAGCGGTACCGGGGAGCTGTTTTTT.